Listed below are T cell receptor beta chains from one sample, sequenced in a study of T cells after yellow fever vaccination. TCRdb re-analysed the 5' RACE reads in MiXCR, keeping a single row per CDR3 protein. The sample consists of about 230,000 distinct CDR3 sequences, roughly 6.2% of them appearing once. The material sequenced was CD4+ T cells sorted from PBMCs, taken on the day of the yellow fever booster vaccination. The receptors were sampled from a man in his thirties or forties who received the YFV17D yellow fever vaccine. The CDR3 runs from the conserved cysteine through the conserved F or W. The order of the fields is J gene, D gene, clone size, V gene, CDR3 protein, CDR3 DNA. D genes are given only for firm matches. A row's size may be missing; if present it is once, few, many or a size class.

J gene: TRBJ1-1
D gene: TRBD1
clone size: .
V gene: TRBV4-1
CDR3 protein: CASSPGTGINTEAFF
CDR3 DNA: TGCGCCAGCAGCCCGGGGACAGGGATTAACACTGAAGCTTTCTTT

J gene: TRBJ2-3
D gene: TRBD2
clone size: many
V gene: TRBV29-1
CDR3 protein: CSVGLAPAADTQYF
CDR3 DNA: TGCAGCGTGGGACTAGCCCCGGCGGCAGATACGCAGTATTTT

J gene: TRBJ2-1
D gene: .
clone size: few
V gene: TRBV27
CDR3 protein: CASSYHNEQFF
CDR3 DNA: TGTGCCAGCAGTTACCACAATGAGCAGTTCTTC

J gene: TRBJ2-7
D gene: TRBD2
clone size: .
V gene: TRBV20-1
CDR3 protein: CSARDLASGTYEQYF
CDR3 DNA: TGCAGTGCTAGAGACCTGGCTAGCGGAACCTACGAGCAGTACTTC

J gene: TRBJ1-6
D gene: .
clone size: few
V gene: TRBV4-1
CDR3 protein: CASSQEARGGPSPLHF
CDR3 DNA: TGCGCCAGCAGCCAAGAGGCCAGGGGAGGACCCTCACCCCTCCACTTT

J gene: TRBJ2-7
D gene: TRBD2
clone size: many
V gene: TRBV5-1
CDR3 protein: CASSLATIGTSADYEQYF
CDR3 DNA: TGCGCCAGCAGCTTGGCCACCATCGGGACTAGCGCCGACTACGAGCAGTACTTC

J gene: TRBJ2-5
D gene: TRBD1
clone size: .
V gene: TRBV20-1
CDR3 protein: CSARYRDRVFGETQYF
CDR3 DNA: TGCAGTGCTAGATATAGAGACAGGGTCTTTGGAGAGACCCAGTACTTC

J gene: TRBJ2-2
D gene: .
clone size: many
V gene: TRBV19
CDR3 protein: CASSLQGVTTGELFF
CDR3 DNA: TGTGCCAGTAGTCTACAGGGAGTTACGACCGGGGAGCTGTTTTTT

J gene: TRBJ2-5
D gene: .
clone size: many
V gene: TRBV7-2
CDR3 protein: CASSVGGGKETQYF
CDR3 DNA: TGTGCCAGCAGCGTTGGAGGAGGAAAAGAGACCCAGTACTTC

J gene: TRBJ1-5
D gene: .
clone size: few
V gene: TRBV1
CDR3 protein: CTSTQLGGGSQPQHF
CDR3 DNA: TGCACCAGCACTCAACTCGGGGGAGGTTCTCAGCCCCAGCATTTT

J gene: TRBJ2-1
D gene: TRBD2
clone size: many
V gene: TRBV11-2
CDR3 protein: CASSSHPSGRYNEQFF
CDR3 DNA: TGTGCCAGCAGCTCCCACCCTAGCGGGCGATACAATGAGCAGTTCTTC

J gene: TRBJ2-1
D gene: TRBD2
clone size: .
V gene: TRBV12-3/TRBV12-4
CDR3 protein: CASSLGGRGYNEQFF
CDR3 DNA: TGTGCCAGCAGTTTAGGAGGGAGGGGATACAATGAGCAGTTCTTC

J gene: TRBJ1-6
D gene: .
clone size: many
V gene: TRBV11-2
CDR3 protein: CASSHEPNSPLHF
CDR3 DNA: TGTGCCAGCAGCCACGAACCGAATTCACCCCTCCACTTT

J gene: TRBJ1-1
D gene: .
clone size: .
V gene: TRBV28
CDR3 protein: CASSLIEVAEAFF
CDR3 DNA: TGTGCCAGCAGTTTGATCGAGGTGGCTGAAGCTTTCTTT

J gene: TRBJ1-5
D gene: .
clone size: many
V gene: TRBV19
CDR3 protein: CARSTPWGEYSNQPQHF
CDR3 DNA: TGTGCCAGGTCGACACCTTGGGGGGAATATAGCAATCAGCCCCAGCATTTT

J gene: TRBJ2-7
D gene: .
clone size: few
V gene: TRBV7-2
CDR3 protein: CASSFVGGSHEQYF
CDR3 DNA: TGTGCCAGCAGCTTCGTCGGGGGAAGCCACGAGCAGTACTTC

J gene: TRBJ2-5
D gene: TRBD2
clone size: many
V gene: TRBV7-2
CDR3 protein: CASSPLGLAGGGTQYF
CDR3 DNA: TGTGCCAGCAGCCCCTTGGGGCTAGCGGGGGGGGGGACCCAGTACTTC